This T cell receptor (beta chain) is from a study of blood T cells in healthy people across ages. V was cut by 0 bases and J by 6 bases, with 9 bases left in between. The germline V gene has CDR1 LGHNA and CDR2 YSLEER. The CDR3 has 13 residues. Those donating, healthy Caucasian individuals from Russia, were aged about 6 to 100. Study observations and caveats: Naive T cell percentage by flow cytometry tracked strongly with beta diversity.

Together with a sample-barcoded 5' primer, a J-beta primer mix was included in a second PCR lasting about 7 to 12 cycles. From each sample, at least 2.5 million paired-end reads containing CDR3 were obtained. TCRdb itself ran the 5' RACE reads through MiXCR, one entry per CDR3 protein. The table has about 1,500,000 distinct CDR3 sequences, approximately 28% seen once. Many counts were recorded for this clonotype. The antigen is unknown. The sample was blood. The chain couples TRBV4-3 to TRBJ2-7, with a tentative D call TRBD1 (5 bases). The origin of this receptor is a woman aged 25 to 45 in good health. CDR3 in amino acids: CASSQDLGLEQYF. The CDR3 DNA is TGCGCCAGCAGCCAAGATTTGGGGCTCGAGCAGTACTTC.